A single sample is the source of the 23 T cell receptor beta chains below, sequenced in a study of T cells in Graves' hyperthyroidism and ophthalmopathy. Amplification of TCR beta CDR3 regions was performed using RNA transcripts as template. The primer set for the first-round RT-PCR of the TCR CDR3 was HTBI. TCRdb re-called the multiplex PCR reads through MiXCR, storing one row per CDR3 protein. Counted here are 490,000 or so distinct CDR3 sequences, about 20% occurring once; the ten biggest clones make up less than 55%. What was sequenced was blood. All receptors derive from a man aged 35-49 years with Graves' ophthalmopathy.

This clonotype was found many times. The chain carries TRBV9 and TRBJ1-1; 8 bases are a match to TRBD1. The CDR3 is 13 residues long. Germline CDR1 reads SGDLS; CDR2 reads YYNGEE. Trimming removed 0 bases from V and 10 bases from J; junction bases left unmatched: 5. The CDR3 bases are TGTGCCAGCAGCGTAGCTGGACAGGGCCGAGCTTTCTTT. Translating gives CASSVAGQGRAFF.

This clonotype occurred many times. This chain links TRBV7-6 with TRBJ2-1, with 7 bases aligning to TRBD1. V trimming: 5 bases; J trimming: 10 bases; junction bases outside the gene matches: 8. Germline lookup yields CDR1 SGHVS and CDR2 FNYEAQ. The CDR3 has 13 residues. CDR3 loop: CASSPMTGREQFF. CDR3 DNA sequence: TGTGCCAGCAGCCCCATGACAGGGCGCGAGCAGTTCTTC.

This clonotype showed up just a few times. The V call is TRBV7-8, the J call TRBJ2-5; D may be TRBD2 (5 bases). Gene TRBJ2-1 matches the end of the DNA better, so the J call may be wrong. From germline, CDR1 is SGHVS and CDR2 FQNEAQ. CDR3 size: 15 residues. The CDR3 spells CASSSLGDVGETQFF. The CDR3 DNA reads TGTGCCAGCAGCTCTCTAGGTGATGTTGGGGAGACCCAGTTCTTC.

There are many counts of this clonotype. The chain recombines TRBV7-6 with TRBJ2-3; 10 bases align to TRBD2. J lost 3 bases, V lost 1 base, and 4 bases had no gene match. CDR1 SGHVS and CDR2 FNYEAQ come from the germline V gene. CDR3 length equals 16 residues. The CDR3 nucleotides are TGTGCCAGCAGCTTAGGCCCTAGCGGGAGAACAGATACGCAGTATTTT. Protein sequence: CASSLGPSGRTDTQYF.

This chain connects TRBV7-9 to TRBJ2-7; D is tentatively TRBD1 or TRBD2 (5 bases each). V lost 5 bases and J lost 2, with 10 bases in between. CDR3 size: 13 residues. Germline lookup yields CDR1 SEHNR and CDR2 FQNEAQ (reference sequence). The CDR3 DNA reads TGTGCCAGCAGCGCCCGGGACGCCTACGAGCAGTACTTC. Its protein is CASSARDAYEQYF.

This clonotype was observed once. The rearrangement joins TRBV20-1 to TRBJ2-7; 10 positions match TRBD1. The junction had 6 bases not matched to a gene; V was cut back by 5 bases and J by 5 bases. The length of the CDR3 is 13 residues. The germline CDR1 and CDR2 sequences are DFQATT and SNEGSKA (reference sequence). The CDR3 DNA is TGCAGTGCTGCCACCGGGACAGGGGACGAGCAGTACTTC. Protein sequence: CSAATGTGDEQYF.

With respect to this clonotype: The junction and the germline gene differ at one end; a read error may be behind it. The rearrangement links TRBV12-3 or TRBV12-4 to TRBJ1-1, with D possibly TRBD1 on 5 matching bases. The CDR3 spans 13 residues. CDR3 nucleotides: TGTGCCGGCAGCCTAGGGGTGGACACTGAAGCTTTCTTT. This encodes CAGSLGVDTEAFF.

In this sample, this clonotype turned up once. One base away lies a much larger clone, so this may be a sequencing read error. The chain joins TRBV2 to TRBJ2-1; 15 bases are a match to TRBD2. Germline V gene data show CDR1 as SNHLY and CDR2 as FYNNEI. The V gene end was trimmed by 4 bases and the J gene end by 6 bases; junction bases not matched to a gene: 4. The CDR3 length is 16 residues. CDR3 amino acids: CASSAGLAGGPNEQFF. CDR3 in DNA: TGTGCCAGCAGTGCCGGACTAGCGGGAGGGCCCAATGAGCAGTTCTTC.

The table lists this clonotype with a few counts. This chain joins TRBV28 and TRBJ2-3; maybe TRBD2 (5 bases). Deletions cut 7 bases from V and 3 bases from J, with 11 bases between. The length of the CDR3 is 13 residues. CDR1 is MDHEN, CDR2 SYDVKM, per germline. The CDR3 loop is CASIPSGTDTQYF. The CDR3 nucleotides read TGTGCCAGCATCCCGTCGGGGACAGATACGCAGTATTTT.

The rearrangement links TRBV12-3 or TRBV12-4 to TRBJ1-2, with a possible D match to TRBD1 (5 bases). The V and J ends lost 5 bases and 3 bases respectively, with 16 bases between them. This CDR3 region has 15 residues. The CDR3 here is CASSVWGGFDYGYTF. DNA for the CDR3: TGTGCCAGCAGTGTGTGGGGGGGGTTCGACTATGGCTACACCTTC.

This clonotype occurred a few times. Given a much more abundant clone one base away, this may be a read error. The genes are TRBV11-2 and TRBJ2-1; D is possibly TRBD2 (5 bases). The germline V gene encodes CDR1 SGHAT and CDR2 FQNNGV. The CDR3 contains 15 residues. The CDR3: CAGSFGWSGYNEQFF. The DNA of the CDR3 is TGTGCCGGCAGCTTCGGGTGGTCGGGGTACAATGAGCAGTTCTTC.

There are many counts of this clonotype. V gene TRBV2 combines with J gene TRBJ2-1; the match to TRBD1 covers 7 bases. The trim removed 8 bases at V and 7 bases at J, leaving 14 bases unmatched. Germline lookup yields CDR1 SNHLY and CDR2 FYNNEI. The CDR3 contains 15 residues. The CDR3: CASSSLGGRFNEQFF. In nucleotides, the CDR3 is TGTGCCAGCTCGAGCTTAGGGGGCCGGTTTAATGAGCAGTTCTTC.

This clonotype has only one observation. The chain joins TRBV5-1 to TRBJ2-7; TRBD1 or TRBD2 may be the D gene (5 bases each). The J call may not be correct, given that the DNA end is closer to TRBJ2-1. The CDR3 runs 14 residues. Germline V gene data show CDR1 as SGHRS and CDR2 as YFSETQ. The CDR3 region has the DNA TGCGCCAGCAGCCGGACACTAGACTCCTACGAGCAGTTCTTC. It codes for CASSRTLDSYEQFF.

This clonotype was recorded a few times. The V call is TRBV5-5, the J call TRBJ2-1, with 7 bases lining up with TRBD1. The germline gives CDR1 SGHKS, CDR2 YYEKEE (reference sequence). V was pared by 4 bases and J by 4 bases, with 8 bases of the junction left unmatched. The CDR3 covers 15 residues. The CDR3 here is CASSIGTEYYNEQFF. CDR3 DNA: TGTGCCAGCAGCATCGGGACAGAGTATTACAATGAGCAGTTCTTC. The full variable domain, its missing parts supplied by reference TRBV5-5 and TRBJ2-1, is DAGVTQSPTHLIKTRGQQVTLRCSPISGHKSVSWYQQVLGQGPQFIFQYYEKEERGRGNFPDRFSARQFPNYSSELNVNALLLGDSALYLCASSIGTEYYNEQFFGPGTRLTVL.

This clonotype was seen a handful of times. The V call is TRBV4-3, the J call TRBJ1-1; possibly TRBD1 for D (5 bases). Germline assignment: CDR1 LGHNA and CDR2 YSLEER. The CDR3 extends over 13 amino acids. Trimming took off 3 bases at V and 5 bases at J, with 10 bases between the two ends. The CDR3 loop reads CASSHRDSTEAFF. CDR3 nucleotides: TGCGCCAGCAGCCACAGGGACTCGACTGAAGCTTTCTTT.

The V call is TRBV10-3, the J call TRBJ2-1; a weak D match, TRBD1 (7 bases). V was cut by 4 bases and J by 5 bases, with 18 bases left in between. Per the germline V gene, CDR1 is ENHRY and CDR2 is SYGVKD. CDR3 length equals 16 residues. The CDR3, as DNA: TGTGCCATCAGTGCAGGGGGGACATCAGTCCACAATGAGCAGTTCTTC. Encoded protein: CAISAGGTSVHNEQFF.

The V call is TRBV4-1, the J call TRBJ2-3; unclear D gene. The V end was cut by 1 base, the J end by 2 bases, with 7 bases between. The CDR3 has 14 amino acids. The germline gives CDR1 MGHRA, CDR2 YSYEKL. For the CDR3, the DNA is TGCGCCAGCAGCCAAGGCTGGTTCACAGATACGCAGTATTTT. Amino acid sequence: CASSQGWFTDTQYF.

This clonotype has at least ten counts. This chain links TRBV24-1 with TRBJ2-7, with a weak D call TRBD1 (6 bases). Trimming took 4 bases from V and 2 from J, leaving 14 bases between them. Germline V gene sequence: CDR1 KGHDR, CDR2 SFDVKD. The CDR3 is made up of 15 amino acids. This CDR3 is CATSDWPGEAYEQYF. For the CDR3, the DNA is TGTGCCACCAGTGACTGGCCAGGGGAAGCCTACGAGCAGTACTTC.

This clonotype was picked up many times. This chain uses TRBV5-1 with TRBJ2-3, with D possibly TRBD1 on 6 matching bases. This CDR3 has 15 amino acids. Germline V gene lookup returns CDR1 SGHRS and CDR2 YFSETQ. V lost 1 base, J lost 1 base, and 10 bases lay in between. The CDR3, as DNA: TGCGCCAGCAGCTTGTTAAAGGGGGGCACAGATACGCAGTATTTT. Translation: CASSLLKGGTDTQYF. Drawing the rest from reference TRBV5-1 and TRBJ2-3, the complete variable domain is KAGVTQTPRYLIKTRGQQVTLSCSPISGHRSVSWYQQTPGQGLQFLFEYFSETQRNKGNFPGRFSGRQFSNSRSEMNVSTLELGDSALYLCASSLLKGGTDTQYFGPGTRLTVL.

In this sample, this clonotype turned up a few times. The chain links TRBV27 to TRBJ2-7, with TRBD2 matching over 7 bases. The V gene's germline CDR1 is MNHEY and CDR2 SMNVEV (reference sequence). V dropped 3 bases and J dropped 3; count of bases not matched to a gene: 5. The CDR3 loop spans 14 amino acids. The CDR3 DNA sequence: TGTGCCAGCAGTTTGCGGGAGTTAAACTACGAGCAGTACTTC. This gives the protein CASSLRELNYEQYF.

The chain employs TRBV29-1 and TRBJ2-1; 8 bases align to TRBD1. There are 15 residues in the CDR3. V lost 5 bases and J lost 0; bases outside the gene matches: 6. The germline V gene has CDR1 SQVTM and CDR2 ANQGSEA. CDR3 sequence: CSVTRTGRSYNEQFF. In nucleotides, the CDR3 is TGCAGCGTTACTCGGACAGGGCGCTCCTACAATGAGCAGTTCTTC.

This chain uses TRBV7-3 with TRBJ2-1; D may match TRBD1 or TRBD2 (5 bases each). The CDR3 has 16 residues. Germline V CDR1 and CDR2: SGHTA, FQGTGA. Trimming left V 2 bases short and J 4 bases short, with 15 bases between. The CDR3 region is CASSLPSGPKYNEQFF. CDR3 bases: TGTGCCAGCAGCTTACCCTCGGGACCTAAATACAATGAGCAGTTCTTC.

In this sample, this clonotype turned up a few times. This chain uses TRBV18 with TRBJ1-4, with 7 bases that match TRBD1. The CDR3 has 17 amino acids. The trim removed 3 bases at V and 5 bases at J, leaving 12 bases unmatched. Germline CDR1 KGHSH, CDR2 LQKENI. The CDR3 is CASSPPGQSHINEKLFF. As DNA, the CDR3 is TGTGCCAGCTCACCTCCGGGACAGAGTCACATAAATGAAAAACTGTTTTTT.